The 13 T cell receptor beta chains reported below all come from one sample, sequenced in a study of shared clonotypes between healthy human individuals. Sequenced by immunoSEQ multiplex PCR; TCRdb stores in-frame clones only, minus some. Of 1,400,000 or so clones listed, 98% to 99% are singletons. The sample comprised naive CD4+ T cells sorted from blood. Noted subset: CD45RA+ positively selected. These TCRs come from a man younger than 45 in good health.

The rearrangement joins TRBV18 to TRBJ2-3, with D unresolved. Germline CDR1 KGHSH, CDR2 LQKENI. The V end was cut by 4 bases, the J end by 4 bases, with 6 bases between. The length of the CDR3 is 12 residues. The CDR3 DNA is TGTGCCAGCTCACAACTATCAGATACGCAGTATTTT. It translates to CASSQLSDTQYF.

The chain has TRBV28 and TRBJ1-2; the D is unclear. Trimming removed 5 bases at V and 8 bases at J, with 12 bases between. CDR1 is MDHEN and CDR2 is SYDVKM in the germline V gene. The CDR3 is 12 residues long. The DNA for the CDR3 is TGTGCCAGCAGTCTAAAGTCTCGAGGCTACACCTTC. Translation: CASSLKSRGYTF.

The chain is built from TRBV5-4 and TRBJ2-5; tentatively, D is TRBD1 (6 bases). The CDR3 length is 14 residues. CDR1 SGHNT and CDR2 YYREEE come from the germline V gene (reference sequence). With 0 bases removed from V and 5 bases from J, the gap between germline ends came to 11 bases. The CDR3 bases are TGTGCCAGCAGCTTGGAGGGGGAGTACGAGACCCAGTACTTC. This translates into CASSLEGEYETQYF.

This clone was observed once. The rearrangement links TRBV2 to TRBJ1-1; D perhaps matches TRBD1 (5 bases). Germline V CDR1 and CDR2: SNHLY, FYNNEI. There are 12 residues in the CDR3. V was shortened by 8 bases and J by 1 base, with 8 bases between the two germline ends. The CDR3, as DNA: TGTGCCAGCGGGACGCCGAACACTGAAGCTTTCTTT. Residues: CASGTPNTEAFF.

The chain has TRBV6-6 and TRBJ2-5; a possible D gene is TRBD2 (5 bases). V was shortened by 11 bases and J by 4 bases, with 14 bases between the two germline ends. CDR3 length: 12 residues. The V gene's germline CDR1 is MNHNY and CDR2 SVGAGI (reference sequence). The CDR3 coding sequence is TGTGCCTGTCGGTCGGAGGTAGAGACCCAGTACTTC. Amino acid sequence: CACRSEVETQYF.

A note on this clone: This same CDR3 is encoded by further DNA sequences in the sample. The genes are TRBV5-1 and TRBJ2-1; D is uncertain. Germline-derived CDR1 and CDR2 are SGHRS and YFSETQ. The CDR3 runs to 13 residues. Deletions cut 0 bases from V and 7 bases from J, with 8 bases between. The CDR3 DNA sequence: TGCGCCAGCAGCTTGGTTCCTGGGAATGAGCAGTTCTTC. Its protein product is CASSLVPGNEQFF.

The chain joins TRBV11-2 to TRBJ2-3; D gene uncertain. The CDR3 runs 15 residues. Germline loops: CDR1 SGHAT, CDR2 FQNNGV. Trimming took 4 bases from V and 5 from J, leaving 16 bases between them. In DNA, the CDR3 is TGTGCCAGCAGCTATGTTGGGGTTTCACTAGATACGCAGTATTTT. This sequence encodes CASSYVGVSLDTQYF.

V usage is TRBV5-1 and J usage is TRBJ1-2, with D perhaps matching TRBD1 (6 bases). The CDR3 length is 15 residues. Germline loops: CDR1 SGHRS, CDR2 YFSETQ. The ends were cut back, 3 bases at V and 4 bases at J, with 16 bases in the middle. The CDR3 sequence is CASSSMPDRTYGYTF. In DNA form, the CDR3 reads TGCGCCAGCAGCTCAATGCCGGACAGAACCTATGGCTACACCTTC.

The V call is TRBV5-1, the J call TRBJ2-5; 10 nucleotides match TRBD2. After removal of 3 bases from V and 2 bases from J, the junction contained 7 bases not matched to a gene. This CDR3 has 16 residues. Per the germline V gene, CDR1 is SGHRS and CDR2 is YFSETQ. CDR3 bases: TGCGCCAGCAGCTCCCTGACTAGCGGGTCTCAAGAGACCCAGTACTTC. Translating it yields CASSSLTSGSQETQYF.

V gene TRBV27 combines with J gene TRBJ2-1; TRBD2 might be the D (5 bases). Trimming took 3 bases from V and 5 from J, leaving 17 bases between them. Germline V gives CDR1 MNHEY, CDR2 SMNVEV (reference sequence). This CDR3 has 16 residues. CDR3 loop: CASSFRTLGGHNEQFF. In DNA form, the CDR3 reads TGTGCCAGCAGTTTCCGGACCCTAGGCGGGCACAATGAGCAGTTCTTC.

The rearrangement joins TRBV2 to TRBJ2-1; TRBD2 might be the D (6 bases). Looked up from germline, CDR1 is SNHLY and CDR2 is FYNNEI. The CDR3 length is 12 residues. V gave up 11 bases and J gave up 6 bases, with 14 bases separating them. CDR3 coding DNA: TGTGCCTTCGGAGGGCGTATCAATGAGCAGTTCTTC. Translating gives CAFGGRINEQFF.

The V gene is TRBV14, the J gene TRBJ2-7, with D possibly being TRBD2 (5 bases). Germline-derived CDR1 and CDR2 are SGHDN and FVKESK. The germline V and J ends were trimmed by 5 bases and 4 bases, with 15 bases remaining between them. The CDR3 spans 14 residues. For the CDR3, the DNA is TGTGCCAGCAGCTATGGAGGCCTACCTTACGAGCAGTACTTC. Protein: CASSYGGLPYEQYF. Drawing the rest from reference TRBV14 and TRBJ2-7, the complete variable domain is EAGVTQFPSHSVIEKGQTVTLRCDPISGHDNLYWYRRVMGKEIKFLLHFVKESKQDESGMPNNRFLAERTGGTYSTLKVQPAELEDSGVYFCASSYGGLPYEQYFGPGTRLTVT.

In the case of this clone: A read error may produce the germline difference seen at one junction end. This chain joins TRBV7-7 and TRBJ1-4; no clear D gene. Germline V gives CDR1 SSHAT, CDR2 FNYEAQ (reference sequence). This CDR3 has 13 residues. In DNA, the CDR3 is TGTGCTAGCAGCTTAGACATGGCTGAAAAACTGTTTTTT. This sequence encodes CASSLDMAEKLFF.